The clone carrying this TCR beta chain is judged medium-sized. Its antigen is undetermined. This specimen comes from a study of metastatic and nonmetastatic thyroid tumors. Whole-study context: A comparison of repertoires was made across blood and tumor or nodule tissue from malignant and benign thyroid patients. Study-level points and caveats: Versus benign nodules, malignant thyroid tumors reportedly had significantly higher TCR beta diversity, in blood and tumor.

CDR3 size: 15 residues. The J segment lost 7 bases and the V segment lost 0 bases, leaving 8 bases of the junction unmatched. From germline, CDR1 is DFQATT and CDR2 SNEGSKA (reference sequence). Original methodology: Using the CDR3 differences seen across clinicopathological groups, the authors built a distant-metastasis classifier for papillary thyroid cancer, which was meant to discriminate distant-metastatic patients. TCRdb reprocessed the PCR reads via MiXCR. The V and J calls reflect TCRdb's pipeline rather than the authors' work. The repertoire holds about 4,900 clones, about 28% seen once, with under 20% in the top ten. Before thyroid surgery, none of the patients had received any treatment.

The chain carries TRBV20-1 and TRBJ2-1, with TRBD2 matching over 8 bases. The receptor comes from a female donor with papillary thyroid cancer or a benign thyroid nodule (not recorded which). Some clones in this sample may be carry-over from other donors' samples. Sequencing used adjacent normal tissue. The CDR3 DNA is TGCAGTGCTAGAGAGGCTAGCGGGTCGGGGAATGAGCAGTTCTTC. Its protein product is CSAREASGSGNEQFF.